One TCR beta chain is described in this entry. The antigen it recognizes is unknown. No much larger clone exists at a distance of one base, and base qualities are not known. As encoded in the germline V gene, CDR1 is KGHSH while CDR2 is LQKENI. V loses 3 bases, J loses 7 bases, and the germline ends lie 6 bases apart. Spanning cysteine to phenylalanine, the CDR3 consists of 12 amino acids. Kept here is only the CDR3 DNA, which spans 36 bases and is read in frame from base 1. A second Seattle source provided samples from volunteer blood donors who had recovered from COVID-19. The collaborating institutions used their own protocols to collect whole blood in K2EDTA tubes. Collaborator samples were shipped for TCRbeta analysis as frozen whole blood, isolated PBMCs, or DNA extracted from either sample type. TCRbeta CDR3 regions were amplified from genomic DNA by means of the immunoSEQ Assay, a bias-controlled multiplex PCR. The source study handled its data this way. The number of nucleated cells in each sample was estimated by amplification of reference gene primers within the assay. To quantify the absolute abundance of each unique TCRbeta CDR3 rearrangement, sequence reads were collapsed and filtered. For each sample, productive Simpson clonality was calculated as the square root of Simpson's diversity index over productive rearrangements. TCRdb took this table from immuneACCESS and kept in-frame rearrangements with V and J called. Such tables lack part of the clones; where checked against another copy, unresolved V genes explain under half of the gap, and the rest is unexplained. The V and J calls and clone size are taken from that table; D and trimming were inferred from the DNA. This sample gives roughly 240,000 clones in total; approximately 86% of them show up just once. Of the sample, 1.5% to 2% is held by the ten largest clones.

This sample is part of a study of blood T cell repertoires in COVID-19 (dated by TCRdb to 2020 to 2021). A note on the overall study: Samples from collaborators originated in the United States, Italy and Spain and spanned both the acute and convalescent phases of COVID-19. Sample metadata almost always included a de-identified subject ID, COVID-19 status, age in years and sex. The samples were drawn from two sources: the first 160 participants of the ongoing ImmuneRACE study, and some 1,300 subjects contributed by 6 global collaborators. A freely available public database, intended as a resource for researchers studying the immune response to SARS-CoV-2, is where the repertoires were released. Where available, HLA class I and class II types were obtained from metadata supplied by the sample provider rather than from assay-based typing. The prospective study material was composed of cDNA or gDNA derived from T cells, B-cell-depleted T cells, or PBMCs. Subjects who had been exposed to COVID-19, were actively infected with it, or had recovered from it provided the deeply sampled blood TCRbeta repertoires that made up the dataset.

On the study overall, not on this receptor specifically: The amount of clinical and demographic metadata varied by source and participant and was provided uncurated.

Specimen: peripheral blood. Rearrangement joined TRBV18 to TRBJ1-4, with no confident D gene call. This TCR came from a woman aged 60-75 years who had recovered from COVID-19. The nucleotide sequence reads as follows: TGTGCCAGCTCACCGGAGCGTGAAAAACTGTTTTTT. Its protein is CASSPEREKLFF.